The clone carrying this T cell receptor (beta chain) was recorded many times. No antigen is known for it. The V gene lost 5 bases and the J gene lost 1 base, with 17 bases spanning the gap. CDR1 and CDR2 from the germline V gene are MNHNS and SASEGT. This CDR3 is built from 16 residues. The source of the sample is a study of glioma-infiltrating T cells. The iRepertoire nested amplicon-rescue multiplex PCR amplified TCR alpha and beta CDR3s from RNA. For one-step reverse transcription and amplification, about 85-400 ng of tissue mRNA or PBMC total RNA was used. TCRdb passed the multiplex PCR reads through MiXCR, listing each CDR3 protein once. The sample has tens of thousands of distinct CDR3 sequences; 23% are singletons. Overall study findings and caveats: CDR3 overlap between tissue and blood was very small. Tissue-blood divergence was below expectation in non-neoplastic patients, above in gliomas.

This chain connects TRBV6-1 to TRBJ2-5; D is perhaps TRBD2 (6 bases). The specimen was glioma tissue, nonneoplastic brain tissue, or PBMCs (not recorded which). The source is a human donor with low-grade glioma or glioblastoma, undergoing nonglioma brain surgery, or in good health (not recorded which). In nucleotides, the CDR3 is TGTGCCAGCAGTTCTGGTATGCTAGCGCGCCAAGAGACCCAGTACTTC. It specifies CASSSGMLARQETQYF.